One sample yielded the 20 T cell receptor beta chains listed below, sequenced in a study of regulatory T cells in long-lasting Graves disease. Noted time point: persistent/refractory GD, antithyroid drugs over 5 years with positive TRAb. The TCR library used RNA extracted from PBMCs. Construction of the TCR beta libraries employed iRepertoire HTBI primers in conjunction with Arm-PCR of CDR3 regions. TCRdb used MiXCR to reprocess the multiplex PCR reads, holding one entry per CDR3 protein. The top ten hold roughly 30% of the sample, which has a few hundred thousand distinct CDR3 sequences, 23% seen once. The sequencing here drew on peripheral blood mononuclear cells (PBMCs), taken when the disease was refractory, from a patient treated with antithyroid drugs. The receptors come from a female donor with Graves disease.

Only a few counts were recorded for this clonotype. The genes are TRBV6-2 or TRBV6-3 and TRBJ2-7, with TRBD1 identical over 10 bases. The V and J ends lost 5 bases and 6 bases, in that order; junction bases with no gene match: 10. The CDR3 contains 15 residues. Germline CDR1 reads MNHEY; CDR2 reads SVGEGT. The CDR3 nucleotides are TGTGCCAGCAGTACTACGGGACAGGGGAGTATCGAGCAGTACTTC. Amino acids: CASSTTGQGSIEQYF.

The V and J genes are TRBV7-8 and TRBJ1-1; D may be TRBD1 (5 bases). The V gene's germline CDR1 is SGHVS and CDR2 FQNEAQ. The CDR3 runs to 17 residues. The V end lost 5 bases, the J end lost 7 bases, and 26 bases lay between the germline ends. The CDR3 here is CASSTPPPGQSHNEAFF. CDR3 coding DNA: TGTGCCAGCAGCACCCCACCGCCAGGGCAATCTCACAATGAAGCTTTCTTT.

In the case of this clonotype: Being one base from a much bigger clone, this may be a read error. The V and J genes are TRBV20-1 and TRBJ2-7; D gene uncertain. Germline V gene data show CDR1 as DFQATT and CDR2 as SNEGSKA (reference sequence). V dropped 4 bases and J dropped 0 bases, with 25 bases sitting between them. The CDR3 spans 18 residues. The CDR3, as DNA: TGCAGTGCTACGATAGAATCACCGAGACACACTTTCTCCTACGAGCAGTACTTC. As protein: CSATIESPRHTFSYEQYF.

The chain employs TRBV5-1 and TRBJ1-4; the D is unclear. Germline CDR1 is SGHRS and CDR2 is YFSETQ. The CDR3 length is 15 residues. With 0 bases removed from V and 0 bases from J, the gap between germline ends came to 6 bases. DNA of the CDR3: TGCGCCAGCAGCTTGGCCCCAACAACTAATGAAAAACTGTTTTTT. It codes for CASSLAPTTNEKLFF.

The rearrangement uses TRBV6-1 and TRBJ1-2, with TRBD1 matching over 8 bases. The CDR3 is 17 amino acids. Germline CDR1 is MNHNS and CDR2 is SASEGT. V gave up 3 bases and J gave up 2 bases; unmatched junction bases: 11. Here the CDR3 DNA reads TGTGCCAGCAGTGACGGGCGGACCTGGGACAGGAACTATGGCTACACCTTC. It translates to CASSDGRTWDRNYGYTF.

The J gene is TRBJ2-1, the V gene TRBV7-2; D possibly uses TRBD1 or TRBD2 (5 bases each). V lost 5 bases to trimming and J lost 5 bases, with 13 bases between them. The germline V gene encodes CDR1 SGHTA and CDR2 FQGNSA. CDR3 length: 14 residues. CDR3 coding DNA: TGTGCCAGCAGCATCCAGAGGGGAGACAATGAGCAGTTCTTC. Residues: CASSIQRGDNEQFF.

The CDR3 coding sequence is TGTGCCAGCATAAAGGACACCGGGGAGCTGTTTTTT. It specifies CASIKDTGELFF. This rearrangement joins TRBV6-1 to TRBJ2-2; D call uncertain. V lost 7 bases to trimming and J lost 3 bases, with 6 bases between them. The germline V gene has CDR1 MNHNS and CDR2 SASEGT. The CDR3 has 12 amino acids.

This clonotype has more than one count but fewer than ten. This sequence joins TRBV6-1 and TRBJ2-5, with 7 bases lining up with TRBD1. The CDR3 sequence is 14 residues long. Germline lookup yields CDR1 MNHNS and CDR2 SASEGT. Trimming took 4 bases from V and 2 from J; bases not matched to a gene: 4. CDR3 amino acids: CASSARDRQETQYF. CDR3 DNA sequence: TGTGCCAGCAGTGCCCGGGACAGACAAGAGACCCAGTACTTC.

This clonotype was detected many times. This rearrangement joins TRBV28 to TRBJ1-2; TRBD1 agrees at 10 bases. From germline, CDR1 is MDHEN and CDR2 SYDVKM. Trimming removed 5 bases from V and 5 bases from J; junction bases left unmatched: 5. There are 14 residues in the CDR3. The chain's CDR3 is CASSGTGQGYGYTF. CDR3 coding DNA: TGTGCCAGCAGTGGAACGGGACAGGGGTATGGCTACACCTTC.

The chain has TRBV6-5 and TRBJ2-2; D tentatively reads TRBD1 or TRBD2 (6 bases each). V lost 1 base, J lost 3 bases, and 9 bases lay in between. The CDR3 extends over 15 amino acids. Germline V gives CDR1 MNHEY, CDR2 SVGAGI. The CDR3 loop reads CASSYWGADTGELFF. CDR3 coding DNA: TGTGCCAGCAGTTACTGGGGGGCGGACACCGGGGAGCTGTTTTTT.

The chain couples TRBV18 to TRBJ2-7; possibly TRBD1 for D (5 bases). V was trimmed by 3 bases and J by 6 bases, leaving 6 bases between them. Germline V gene lookup returns CDR1 KGHSH and CDR2 LQKENI. The CDR3 has 11 amino acids. The chain's CDR3 is CASSPDSEQYF. CDR3 nucleotides: TGTGCCAGCTCACCCGACAGCGAGCAGTACTTC.

This clonotype was seen a handful of times. The J gene is TRBJ1-5, the V gene TRBV27; D uncertain. V lost 4 bases, J lost 3 bases, and 19 bases lay in between. CDR1 and CDR2 from the germline V gene are MNHEY and SMNVEV (reference sequence). This CDR3 contains 17 residues. CDR3 DNA sequence: TGTGCCAGCAGTTCCGTTGTCGAAAGCGGGGTCAATCAGCCCCAGCATTTT. Protein: CASSSVVESGVNQPQHF.

The gene calls are TRBV20-1 and TRBJ1-4; a possible D gene is TRBD1 (5 bases). Germline CDR1 and CDR2: DFQATT and SNEGSKA (reference sequence). This CDR3 contains 16 residues. Trimming stripped 6 bases from V and 0 bases from J, with 17 bases between. The CDR3 DNA is TGCAGTGCCGGGGGGAGGGATGTTGCAACTAATGAAAAACTGTTTTTT. It encodes CSAGGRDVATNEKLFF.

This clonotype appeared a few times. This chain connects TRBV20-1 to TRBJ2-7, with TRBD2 matching 10 bases. CDR3 length equals 13 residues. Losses at the gene ends were 6 bases for V and 4 bases for J; bases not matched to a gene: 6. Germline V gives CDR1 DFQATT, CDR2 SNEGSKA (reference sequence). The CDR3 here is CSATGLAVYEQYF. The CDR3 bases are TGCAGTGCAACCGGACTAGCGGTATACGAGCAGTACTTC.

This clonotype was observed a few times. V gene TRBV11-2 combines with J gene TRBJ2-4; 9 nucleotides match TRBD1. The CDR3 length is 16 residues. From germline, CDR1 is SGHAT and CDR2 FQNNGV. V gave up 4 bases and J gave up 0 bases; unmatched junction bases: 4. The CDR3 DNA reads TGTGCCAGCAGCTGGGGACAGGGTTTAGCCAAAAACATTCAGTACTTC. Amino acids: CASSWGQGLAKNIQYF.

This rearrangement joins TRBV19 to TRBJ1-2; unclear D gene. Per germline, CDR1 LNHDA and CDR2 SQIVND (reference sequence). V shed 3 bases and J shed 8 bases, with 16 bases lying between them. This CDR3 is 14 amino acids long. CDR3 loop: CASSITGITAGYTF. CDR3 in DNA: TGTGCCAGTAGTATTACCGGGATCACAGCCGGCTACACCTTC.

The CDR3 DNA follows: TGTGCCAGCAGTTCCCAGCGGGAGGGCCCATCGGGGTCCTACGAGCAGTACTTC. Its protein is CASSSQREGPSGSYEQYF. This chain links TRBV27 with TRBJ2-7; 10 nucleotides line up with TRBD2. The CDR3 is made up of 18 amino acids. In germline, CDR1 is MNHEY, CDR2 SMNVEV (reference sequence). The V and J ends lost 4 bases and 1 base, in that order; junction bases with no gene match: 13.

This clonotype was observed many times. J is TRBJ2-7 and V is TRBV28; the match to TRBD1 covers 12 bases. CDR3 length equals 14 residues. Germline CDR1 reads MDHEN; CDR2 reads SYDVKM. V shed 3 bases, J shed 6 bases, and the junction held 3 bases outside the gene matches. Here the CDR3 DNA reads TGTGCCAGCAGTTTGGGGACAGGGGGCGGCGAGCAGTACTTC. Amino acid sequence: CASSLGTGGGEQYF.

As for this clonotype: A read error may account for a junction end that differs from germline. The V gene is TRBV18, the J gene TRBJ2-5, with TRBD1 matching 7 bases. CDR3 size: 15 residues. The germline CDR1 and CDR2 sequences are KGHSH and LQKENI. In DNA, the CDR3 is TGTGCCAGCCCACCCAGGACAGGTCGACAAGAGACCCAGTACTTC. Translating it yields CASPPRTGRQETQYF.

This clonotype has a count of ten or more. This chain joins TRBV6-5 and TRBJ2-4; no clear D gene. The CDR3 contains 17 residues. The V end was cut by 0 bases, the J end by 1 base, with 13 bases between. In germline, CDR1 is MNHEY, CDR2 SVGAGI. Here the CDR3 reads CASSYSLSEAAKNIQYF. The DNA of the CDR3 is TGTGCCAGCAGTTACTCTTTGTCCGAGGCCGCCAAAAACATTCAGTACTTC.